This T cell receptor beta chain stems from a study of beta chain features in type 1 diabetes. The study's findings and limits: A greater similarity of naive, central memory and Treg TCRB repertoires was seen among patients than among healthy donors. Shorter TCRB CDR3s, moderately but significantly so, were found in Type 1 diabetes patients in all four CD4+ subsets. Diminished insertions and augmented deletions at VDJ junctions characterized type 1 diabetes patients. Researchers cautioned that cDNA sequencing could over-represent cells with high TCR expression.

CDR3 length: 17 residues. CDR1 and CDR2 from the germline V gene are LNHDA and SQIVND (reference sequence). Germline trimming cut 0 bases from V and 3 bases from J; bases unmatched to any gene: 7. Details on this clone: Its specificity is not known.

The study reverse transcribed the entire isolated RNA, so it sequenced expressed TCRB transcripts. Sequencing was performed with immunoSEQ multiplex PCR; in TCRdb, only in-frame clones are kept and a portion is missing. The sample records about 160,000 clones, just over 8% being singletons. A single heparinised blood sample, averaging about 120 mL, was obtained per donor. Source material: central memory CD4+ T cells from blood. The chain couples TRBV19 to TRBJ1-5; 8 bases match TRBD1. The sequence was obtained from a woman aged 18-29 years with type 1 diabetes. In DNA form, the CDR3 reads TGTGCCAGTAGTATAGATTGGACAGGGAATCACAATCAGCCCCAGCATTTT. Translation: CASSIDWTGNHNQPQHF.